This record looks at one T cell receptor beta chain sequence and its context. Its target is not known. PCR primers comprised 60 Vbeta and 13 Jbeta primers. Under the authors' procedure: A later analysis counted 65 million to 80 million unique TCR beta chains, around 10 million shared. The data were produced by immunoSEQ multiplex PCR, yet TCRdb's version contains in-frame clones alone and is incomplete. The D gene and trimming were derived from the DNA, and the V and J assignments and clone size from that table. The repertoire holds about 120,000 clones, with around 84% as singletons. The data belong to a study of cytomegalovirus exposure and HLA in healthy donors. V shed 6 bases and J shed 3 bases, with 11 bases lying between them. The CDR3 sequence is 14 residues long. Germline assignment: CDR1 MNHNS and CDR2 SASEGT. Whole-study results and caveats: Across donors, sequencing depth was assumed by presence/absence analyses to be roughly uniform. Cytomegalovirus-associated status was assigned to fewer than 200 TCR beta chains. Researchers had no immune exposure information except CMV serostatus available.

The receptor comes from a woman aged 25 to 39 in good health and CMV-seropositive. Sample: PBMCs. This rearrangement joins TRBV6-1 to TRBJ1-4; a possible D gene is TRBD1 (5 bases). The CDR3 reads CASRPQASNEKLFF. CDR3 nucleotide sequence: TGTGCCAGCAGGCCACAGGCGTCTAATGAAAAACTGTTTTTT.